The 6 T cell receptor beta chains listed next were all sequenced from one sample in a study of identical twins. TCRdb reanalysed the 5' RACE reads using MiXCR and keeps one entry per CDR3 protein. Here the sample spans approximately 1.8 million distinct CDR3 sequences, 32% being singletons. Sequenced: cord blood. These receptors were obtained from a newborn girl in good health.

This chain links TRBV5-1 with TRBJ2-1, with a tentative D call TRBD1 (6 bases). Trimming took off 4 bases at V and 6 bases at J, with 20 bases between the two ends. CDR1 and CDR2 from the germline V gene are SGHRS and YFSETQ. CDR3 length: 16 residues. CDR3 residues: CASSPSTRGRSNEQFF. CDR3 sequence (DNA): TGCGCCAGCAGCCCTTCCACCAGGGGAAGATCCAATGAGCAGTTCTTC. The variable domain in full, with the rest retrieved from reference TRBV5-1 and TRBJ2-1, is KAGVTQTPRYLIKTRGQQVTLSCSPISGHRSVSWYQQTPGQGLQFLFEYFSETQRNKGNFPGRFSGRQFSNSRSEMNVSTLELGDSALYLCASSPSTRGRSNEQFFGPGTRLTVL.

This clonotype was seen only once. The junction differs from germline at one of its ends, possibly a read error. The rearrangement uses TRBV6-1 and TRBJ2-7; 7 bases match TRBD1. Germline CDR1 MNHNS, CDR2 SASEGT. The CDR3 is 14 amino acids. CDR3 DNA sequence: TGTGCCAGCGAGGGACAGTTCAGCTCCCACGAGCAGTACTTC. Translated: CASEGQFSSHEQYF.

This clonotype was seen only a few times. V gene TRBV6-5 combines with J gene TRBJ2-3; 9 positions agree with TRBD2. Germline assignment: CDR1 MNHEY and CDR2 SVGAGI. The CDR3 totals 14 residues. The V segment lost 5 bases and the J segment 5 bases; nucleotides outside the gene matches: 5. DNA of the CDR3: TGTGCCAGCAGTGGACTAGCGAGTGGAGATACGCAGTATTTT. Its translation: CASSGLASGDTQYF.

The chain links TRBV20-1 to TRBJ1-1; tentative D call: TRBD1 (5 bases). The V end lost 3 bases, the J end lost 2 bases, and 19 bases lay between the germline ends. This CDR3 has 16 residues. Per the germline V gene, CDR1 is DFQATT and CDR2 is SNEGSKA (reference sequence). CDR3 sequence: CSASDSGHLVNTEAFF. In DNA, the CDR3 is TGCAGTGCTAGTGACAGCGGGCACCTCGTTAACACTGAAGCTTTCTTT.

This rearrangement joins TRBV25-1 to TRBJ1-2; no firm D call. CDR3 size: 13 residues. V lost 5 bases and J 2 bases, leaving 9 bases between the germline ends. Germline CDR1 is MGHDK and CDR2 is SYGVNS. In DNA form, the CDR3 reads TGTGCCAGCAGTATGGTCAGGAACTATGGCTACACCTTC. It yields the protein CASSMVRNYGYTF.

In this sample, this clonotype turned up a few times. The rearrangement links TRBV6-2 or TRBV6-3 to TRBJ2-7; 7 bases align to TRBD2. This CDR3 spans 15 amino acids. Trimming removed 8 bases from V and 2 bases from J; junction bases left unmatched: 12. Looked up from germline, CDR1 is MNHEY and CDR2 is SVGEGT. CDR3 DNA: TGTGCCAGCCAGAGCCCCGGGGAGGGAACCTACGAGCAGTACTTC. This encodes CASQSPGEGTYEQYF.